This T cell receptor (beta chain) was found in a study of blood T cell repertoires in COVID-19. Some clones are missing from TCRdb's copy, which holds only in-frame ones; the method was immunoSEQ multiplex PCR. The sample includes about 320,000 clones, roughly 90% of them seen just once. The CDR3 runs to 14 residues. Germline CDR1 MNHEY, CDR2 SMNVEV (reference sequence). V was cut by 2 bases and J by 0 bases, with 7 bases left in between. The sequencing input was PBMCs or T cells enriched from blood (not recorded which). This clonotype was sampled from a man between 60 and 75 years old who had recovered from COVID-19. The genes are TRBV27 and TRBJ1-1; D is uncertain. The CDR3 sequence: CASSLPGLNTEAFF. The CDR3 DNA follows: TGTGCCAGCAGTTTACCGGGGTTGAACACTGAAGCTTTCTTT.